The sequence of this TCR beta chain was determined in a study of T cell changes during pregnancy in multiple sclerosis. Only one count was recorded for this clone. Clones were sequenced by immunoSEQ multiplex PCR, and TCRdb holds only the in-frame ones, with some missing. Of tens of thousands of clones detected, 91% appear once; the ten largest clones hold 0.45% to 0.5%. With 4 bases removed from V and 5 bases from J, the gap between germline ends came to 19 bases. This CDR3 region has 15 residues. The germline gives CDR1 SGHDT, CDR2 YYEEEE. Specimen: CD4+ T cells from peripheral blood mononuclear cells, collected in the second trimester of pregnancy. This chain links TRBV5-6 with TRBJ2-7; tentative D call: TRBD1 (5 bases). This clonotype originated in a female donor in good health, enrolled as a control in a pregnancy study. CDR3 protein: CASSGLIDSFHEQYF. The CDR3 region has the DNA TGTGCCAGCAGCGGGCTGATAGACAGCTTTCACGAGCAGTACTTC.